This TCR beta chain was identified during a study of cytomegalovirus exposure and HLA in healthy donors. To note about this clone: Its specificity is unknown.

Both 60 Vbeta primers and 13 Jbeta primers went into the PCR. Assay used: immunoSEQ multiplex PCR; TCRdb lists only in-frame clones, some missing. The repertoire includes under 70,000 clones, roughly 85% of them detected once, and less than 2.5% sits in the top ten. Everyone who donated was a healthy bone marrow donor. The V and J ends lost 5 bases and 0 bases respectively, with 8 bases between them. Germline V gene lookup returns CDR1 MNHEY and CDR2 SMNVEV (reference sequence). The CDR3 extends over 14 amino acids. Overall study findings and caveats: Some V segments could not be told apart, so they were left out, TRBV6-2 and TRBV6-3 among them. The likely explanation for a cluster of highly shared sequence variants was sequencing artifact.

Specimen: PBMCs. The TCR comes from a woman in her 30s in good health and CMV-seronegative. The V call is TRBV27, the J call TRBJ1-3; the D gene is possibly TRBD1 (6 bases). This CDR3 is CASSRTASGNTIYF. The CDR3 nucleotides are TGTGCCAGCAGTCGGACAGCCTCTGGAAACACCATATATTTT.